The 27 T cell receptor beta chains below come from one sample, sequenced in a study of CD8 T cells in Susac syndrome (dated by TCRdb to about 2019). Libraries came from the immunoSEQ multiplex PCR assay. RNA was extracted using the RNeasy kit, and roughly 0.45 to 1 ug of the RNA was reverse transcribed with random hexamers. The public reads were run again by TCRdb, first through fastp at Q25 and then through MiXCR, and only productive beta chains were kept. Each entry merges the rows of one CDR3 protein and shows their most common DNA and genes. This sample has 200,000 to 250,000 distinct CDR3 sequences in its table, and about 95% of those were observed once. 0.15% to 0.2% of the sample rests with the top ten. The specimen was CD4+ T cells from PBMCs. The receptors come from a human donor with Susac syndrome.

This clonotype occurred once. J is TRBJ2-1 and V is TRBV4-2; D tentatively reads TRBD1 or TRBD2 (5 bases each). CDR3 length: 18 amino acids. Trimming removed 0 bases at V and 0 bases at J, with 15 bases between. The germline gives CDR1 LGHNA, CDR2 YNFKEQ. CDR3 residues: CASSQDLHFGGSYNEQFF. As DNA, the CDR3 is TGTGCCAGCAGCCAAGATCTACATTTTGGGGGCTCCTACAATGAGCAGTTCTTC.

J is TRBJ2-7 and V is TRBV5-4; 9 nucleotides match TRBD1. From germline, CDR1 is SGHNT and CDR2 YYREEE (reference sequence). The CDR3 has 14 residues. After removal of 4 bases from V and 5 bases from J, the junction contained 7 bases not matched to a gene. The CDR3 DNA follows: TGTGCCAGCAGCCCCGGGACAGGGAGAGACGAGCAGTACTTC. Amino acid sequence: CASSPGTGRDEQYF.

The J gene is TRBJ2-3, the V gene TRBV3-1; 13 positions match TRBD2. Germline CDR1 LGHDT, CDR2 YNNKEL (reference sequence). This CDR3 spans 16 amino acids. The V and J ends lost 5 bases and 0 bases, in that order; junction bases with no gene match: 2. CDR3 bases: TGTGCCAGCAGCGAACTAGCGGGGGGGAGCACAGATACGCAGTATTTT. It yields the protein CASSELAGGSTDTQYF.

The chain uses TRBV4-2 and TRBJ1-5; a possible D gene is TRBD1 (6 bases). Germline V lookup: CDR1 LGHNA, CDR2 YNFKEQ. The CDR3 covers 15 residues. V shed 7 bases and J shed 2 bases, with 15 bases lying between them. The CDR3 loop reads CASTLEQGGNQPQHF. DNA for the CDR3: TGTGCCAGCACTCTTGAACAGGGCGGCAATCAGCCCCAGCATTTT.

This clonotype showed up just once. The V call is TRBV20-1, the J call TRBJ2-3; 14 nucleotides match TRBD2. The trim removed 0 bases at V and 2 bases at J, leaving 7 bases unmatched. CDR1 is DFQATT, CDR2 SNEGSKA, per germline (reference sequence). This CDR3 has 18 residues. Here the CDR3 reads CSARDLETSGGVTDTQYF. The CDR3 bases are TGCAGTGCTAGAGATCTAGAGACTAGCGGGGGGGTCACAGATACGCAGTATTTT.

This rearrangement joins TRBV4-3 to TRBJ1-6; 9 nucleotides line up with TRBD1. CDR1 and CDR2 from the germline V gene are LGHNA and YSLEER. The CDR3 length is 14 residues. V trimming: 1 base; J trimming: 8 bases; junction bases outside the gene matches: 0. The CDR3 DNA is TGCGCCAGCAGCCAAGGGACAGGGGATTCACCCCTCCACTTT. Translating it yields CASSQGTGDSPLHF.

The chain joins TRBV18 to TRBJ1-2; 8 bases agree with TRBD1. Trimming cost V 3 bases and J 6 bases; bases outside gene matches: 9. Germline loops: CDR1 KGHSH, CDR2 LQKENI. The CDR3 is 15 amino acids. This CDR3 is CASSPGQGRPNGYTF. The CDR3 DNA reads TGTGCCAGCTCACCCGGACAGGGAAGGCCCAATGGCTACACCTTC. The variable domain in full, completed from reference TRBV18 and TRBJ1-2, reads NAGVMQNPRHLVRRRGQEARLRCSPMKGHSHVYWYRQLPEEGLKFMVYLQKENIIDESGMPKERFSAEFPKEGPSILRIQQVVRGDSAAYFCASSPGQGRPNGYTFGSGTRLTVV.

This clonotype was counted a single time. V usage is TRBV18 and J usage is TRBJ1-2, with D maybe TRBD1 (6 bases). Trimming pared 4 bases from V and 8 bases from J, leaving 20 bases between. The CDR3 extends over 15 amino acids. Germline V gives CDR1 KGHSH, CDR2 LQKENI. CDR3 nucleotides: TGTGCCAGCTCACACACCGCCGACGTGAGGGGGGGCTACACCTTC. Translating it yields CASSHTADVRGGYTF.

The chain recombines TRBV7-2 with TRBJ1-1; D call uncertain. CDR3 size: 14 residues. The V gene's germline CDR1 is SGHTA and CDR2 FQGNSA. V gave up 1 base and J gave up 0 bases, with 6 bases separating them. The CDR3 coding sequence is TGTGCCAGCAGCTTAGTTATCATGAACACTGAAGCTTTCTTT. It encodes CASSLVIMNTEAFF.

This clonotype occurred a few times. This chain connects TRBV20-1 to TRBJ1-2; D may be TRBD1 (5 bases). Per the germline V gene, CDR1 is DFQATT and CDR2 is SNEGSKA (reference sequence). The CDR3 contains 12 residues. V gave up 3 bases and J gave up 3 bases, with 8 bases separating them. The CDR3 sequence: CSARAGDYGYTF. The DNA for the CDR3 is TGCAGTGCTAGGGCGGGGGACTATGGCTACACCTTC.

The J gene is TRBJ1-6, the V gene TRBV9; D unresolved. This CDR3 is 14 amino acids long. V lost 0 bases to trimming and J lost 8 bases, with 9 bases between them. Per the germline V gene, CDR1 is SGDLS and CDR2 is YYNGEE. The CDR3 nucleotides are TGTGCCAGCAGCGTAGGTTCCAGGCATTCACCCCTCCACTTT. Residues: CASSVGSRHSPLHF.

The chain carries TRBV28 and TRBJ2-1; D ambiguous. The CDR3 spans 12 residues. Germline CDR1 is MDHEN and CDR2 is SYDVKM. Trimming left V 4 bases short and J 7 bases short, with 8 bases between. The DNA for the CDR3 is TGTGCCAGCAGTTCTCGGAGTAATGAGCAGTTCTTC. Translation gives CASSSRSNEQFF.

The V gene is TRBV24-1, the J gene TRBJ2-3; D not certain. This CDR3 has 18 amino acids. V lost 3 bases to trimming and J lost 0 bases, with 18 bases between them. Per germline, CDR1 KGHDR and CDR2 SFDVKD. CDR3 amino acids: CATSDGPMAVTSTDTQYF. CDR3 nucleotide sequence: TGTGCCACCAGTGATGGACCGATGGCAGTCACTAGCACAGATACGCAGTATTTT.

The V gene is TRBV19, the J gene TRBJ1-5; D might be TRBD1 (5 bases). V was pared by 7 bases and J by 2 bases, with 15 bases between. Per germline, CDR1 LNHDA and CDR2 SQIVND (reference sequence). This CDR3 is 15 amino acids long. The CDR3 loop is CASIPGPGRNQPQHF. The CDR3 region has the DNA TGTGCCAGTATCCCAGGGCCGGGACGCAATCAGCCCCAGCATTTT.

The genes are TRBV5-4 and TRBJ1-1; no clear D gene. The CDR3 sequence is 15 residues long. Deletions cut 0 bases from V and 0 bases from J, with 9 bases between. Germline CDR1 is SGHNT and CDR2 is YYREEE (reference sequence). CDR3 loop: CASSLVRGLNTEAFF. The CDR3, as DNA: TGTGCCAGCAGCTTGGTCCGAGGTTTGAACACTGAAGCTTTCTTT.

The rearrangement uses TRBV29-1 and TRBJ1-2; 7 nucleotides match TRBD1. Germline assignment: CDR1 SQVTM and CDR2 ANQGSEA. This CDR3 region has 12 residues. J lost 7 bases, V lost 1 base, and 3 bases had no gene match. The CDR3 is CSVEVPGGGYTF. The CDR3 coding sequence is TGCAGCGTTGAAGTACCAGGGGGTGGCTACACCTTC.

The J gene is TRBJ1-2, the V gene TRBV29-1; D unresolved. This CDR3 is 15 amino acids long. V was cut by 5 bases and J by 2 bases, with 18 bases left in between. Germline V gene lookup returns CDR1 SQVTM and CDR2 ANQGSEA. For the CDR3, the DNA is TGCAGCGTTAAAAGGATAGGGATGTCAAACTATGGCTACACCTTC. Translation: CSVKRIGMSNYGYTF.

CDR3 nucleotide sequence: TGCAGCGTTGGGGGGGAAGGGGAGCTGTTTTTT. This translates into CSVGGEGELFF. The V and J genes are TRBV29-1 and TRBJ2-2; possibly TRBD2 for D (6 bases). Germline V CDR1 and CDR2: SQVTM, ANQGSEA. V shed 4 bases and J shed 8 bases, with 8 bases lying between them. CDR3 length equals 11 residues.

This CDR3 reads CSAFRGGEQYF. The CDR3 bases are TGCAGTGCTTTCCGGGGGGGGGAGCAGTACTTC. This chain connects TRBV20-1 to TRBJ2-7, with 8 bases identical to TRBD2. CDR1 is DFQATT, CDR2 SNEGSKA, per germline (reference sequence). The ends lost 5 bases at V and 7 bases at J; junction bases unmatched: 4. This CDR3 is built from 11 residues.

The chain is built from TRBV2 and TRBJ1-4; D is unclear. There are 16 residues in the CDR3. Germline V gene lookup returns CDR1 SNHLY and CDR2 FYNNEI. V gave up 4 bases and J gave up 4 bases, with 16 bases separating them. The CDR3 sequence: CASSASLGRLNEKLFF. CDR3 bases: TGTGCCAGCAGTGCCTCCCTCGGGAGGCTTAATGAAAAACTGTTTTTT. The variable domain in full, with the rest retrieved from reference TRBV2 and TRBJ1-4, is EPEVTQTPSHQVTQMGQEVILRCVPISNHLYFYWYRQILGQKVEFLVSFYNNEISEKSEIFDDQFSVERPDGSNFTLKIRSTKLEDSAMYFCASSASLGRLNEKLFFGSGTQLSVL.

V gene TRBV7-8 combines with J gene TRBJ1-4; D not resolved. The V end was cut by 1 base, the J end by 8 bases, with 11 bases between. Per the germline V gene, CDR1 is SGHVS and CDR2 is FQNEAQ. This CDR3 spans 14 amino acids. CDR3 in amino acids: CASSLEGVREKLFF. Here the CDR3 DNA reads TGTGCCAGCAGCTTAGAGGGAGTCAGGGAAAAACTGTTTTTT.

This chain joins TRBV20-1 and TRBJ1-4; 7 bases are a match to TRBD1. The V gene's germline CDR1 is DFQATT and CDR2 SNEGSKA (reference sequence). The CDR3 sequence is 14 residues long. The V gene end was trimmed by 6 bases and the J gene end by 6 bases; junction bases not matched to a gene: 10. CDR3 DNA sequence: TGCAGTGCCCGTCGGACAGGTGTTGATGAAAAACTGTTTTTT. Amino acids: CSARRTGVDEKLFF.

The chain has TRBV20-1 and TRBJ1-2; 7 bases agree with TRBD1. V lost 0 bases, J lost 5 bases, and 6 bases stayed unmatched. This CDR3 contains 14 residues. Germline V gene lookup returns CDR1 DFQATT and CDR2 SNEGSKA (reference sequence). CDR3 coding DNA: TGCAGTGCTAGAGATGTGGGCAGGGGGTATGGCTACACCTTC. Protein sequence: CSARDVGRGYGYTF.

The sample holds one count of this clonotype. This sequence joins TRBV20-1 and TRBJ2-1; D remains unclear. In germline, CDR1 is DFQATT, CDR2 SNEGSKA (reference sequence). CDR3 length equals 15 residues. V lost 5 bases to trimming and J lost 4 bases, with 18 bases between them. The CDR3 spells CSALSHRTKYNEQFF. CDR3 nucleotides: TGCAGTGCTCTAAGTCATAGGACCAAATACAATGAGCAGTTCTTC.

The V gene is TRBV20-1, the J gene TRBJ1-2, with D perhaps TRBD1 (6 bases). In germline, CDR1 is DFQATT, CDR2 SNEGSKA (reference sequence). This CDR3 spans 13 amino acids. V was pared by 6 bases and J by 4 bases, with 15 bases between. The CDR3 loop reads CSALQGEGYGYTF. The CDR3 coding sequence is TGCAGTGCCTTACAGGGAGAAGGCTATGGCTACACCTTC.

This clonotype appeared once. The chain combines TRBV30 with TRBJ2-7; the D gene is possibly TRBD1 (6 bases). The CDR3 sequence is 14 residues long. Per germline, CDR1 GTSNPN and CDR2 SVGIG (reference sequence). Deletions cut 6 bases from V and 3 bases from J, with 18 bases between. The chain's CDR3 is CACLKPSRGYEQYF. The DNA for the CDR3 is TGTGCCTGCCTAAAACCGAGCAGGGGCTACGAGCAGTACTTC. The full variable domain, in which reference TRBV30 and TRBJ2-7 provide the parts outside the CDR3, is SQTIHQWPATLVQPVGSPLSLECTVEGTSNPNLYWYRQAAGRGLQLLFYSVGIGQISSEVPQNLSASRPQDRQFILSSKKLLLSDSGFYLCACLKPSRGYEQYFGPGTRLTVT.

The chain combines TRBV5-1 with TRBJ2-7; D is perhaps TRBD2 (5 bases). Per germline, CDR1 SGHRS and CDR2 YFSETQ. The germline V and J ends were trimmed by 0 bases and 2 bases, with 12 bases remaining between them. This CDR3 region has 15 residues. As DNA, the CDR3 is TGCGCCAGCAGCTTGGCTAGCCCAACAACCTACGAGCAGTACTTC. It encodes CASSLASPTTYEQYF. The entire variable domain, with the rest obtained from reference TRBV5-1 and TRBJ2-7, is as follows: KAGVTQTPRYLIKTRGQQVTLSCSPISGHRSVSWYQQTPGQGLQFLFEYFSETQRNKGNFPGRFSGRQFSNSRSEMNVSTLELGDSALYLCASSLASPTTYEQYFGPGTRLTVT.